The clone carrying this T cell receptor beta chain has a handful of counts. Its specificity is unknown. The data originate from a study of T-cell memory formation after mild COVID-19. Study summary: Most TCR clusters belonged to a single donor.

Each CDR3 protein gets one entry after TCRdb re-called the 5' RACE reads with MiXCR. The top ten hold 7.5% to 9.5% of the sample, which has 400,000 or so distinct CDR3 sequences, around 20% seen once. This CDR3 spans 16 amino acids. V was trimmed by 4 bases and J by 0 bases, leaving 15 bases between them. Germline V CDR1 and CDR2: GTSNPN, SVGIG (reference sequence). Study-level results: Of the contracting clones, CD4+ ones lay mainly in CM and EM, and CD8+ ones in EMRA.

This chain connects TRBV30 to TRBJ2-2; D may match TRBD1 or TRBD2 (5 bases each). Sequenced: PBMCs or a T cell subset sorted from them (not recorded which). This sequence was found in an adult woman who had mild COVID-19 (a few samples of this study predate the infection). Cell type and time point are not known. CDR3 DNA sequence: TGTGCCTGGAAGGGACCCCCGTTCGCGAACACCGGGGAGCTGTTTTTT. Encoded protein: CAWKGPPFANTGELFF.